Each of the 30 T cell receptor beta chains below was sequenced from the same sample in a study of T cell responses to AZD1222 COVID-19 vaccine. The assay was immunoSEQ multiplex PCR, and TCRdb's table has in-frame clones only and misses some. The data contain 150,000 to 200,000 clones, around 94% of them singletons. The source was peripheral blood, collected 28 days after the second AZD1222 dose. The source of these receptors is an adult who received the AZD1222 COVID-19 vaccine.

This rearrangement joins TRBV19 to TRBJ2-5; maybe TRBD1 (6 bases). CDR3 length: 15 amino acids. V shed 7 bases and J shed 1 base, with 16 bases lying between them. Germline values: CDR1 LNHDA, CDR2 SQIVND (reference sequence). The CDR3 bases are TGTGCCAGTACCACCAGGGGCGGAATCCAAGAGACCCAGTACTTC. The encoded protein is CASTTRGGIQETQYF.

This clone has a single count. This chain uses TRBV7-8 with TRBJ1-2; D is possibly TRBD1 (6 bases). Per the germline V gene, CDR1 is SGHVS and CDR2 is FQNEAQ. The CDR3 is 15 residues long. Trimming removed 4 bases at V and 2 bases at J, with 14 bases between. CDR3 in amino acids: CASSSRTVYNYGYTF. The CDR3 DNA is TGTGCCAGCAGCTCCCGGACAGTTTACAACTATGGCTACACCTTC.

Only one count was recorded for this clone. This chain connects TRBV29-1 to TRBJ2-5, with TRBD2 matching 9 bases. The CDR3 contains 13 residues. Losses at the gene ends were 4 bases for V and 5 bases for J; bases not matched to a gene: 5. Germline V CDR1 and CDR2: SQVTM, ANQGSEA. CDR3 amino acids: CSVVSGSGETQYF. Written as DNA, the CDR3 is TGCAGCGTTGTTAGCGGGAGTGGGGAGACCCAGTACTTC.

This sequence joins TRBV12-3 or TRBV12-4 and TRBJ2-1; possible D gene TRBD2, 6 bases. The CDR3 length is 13 residues. V was shortened by 5 bases and J by 9 bases, with 14 bases between the two germline ends. The chain's CDR3 is CASSPTRSGEQFF. For the CDR3, the DNA is TGTGCCAGCAGTCCGACTAGATCGGGTGAGCAGTTCTTC.

The chain uses TRBV28 and TRBJ2-1; 9 nucleotides match TRBD1. The CDR3 spans 14 residues. V was pared by 5 bases and J by 7 bases, with 6 bases of the junction left unmatched. Germline assignment: CDR1 MDHEN and CDR2 SYDVKM. The CDR3 nucleotides are TGTGCCAGCAGTATACAGGGGGCCGGGAATGAGCAGTTCTTC. It is translated as CASSIQGAGNEQFF.

The chain employs TRBV6-5 and TRBJ1-2; 7 positions agree with TRBD1. This CDR3 is 14 amino acids long. CDR1 and CDR2 from the germline V gene are MNHEY and SVGAGI. V shed 3 bases and J 5 bases; nucleotides not matched to a gene: 6. In DNA, the CDR3 is TGTGCCAGCAGTTATGCAGGGGGAGATTATGGCTACACCTTC. It translates to CASSYAGGDYGYTF.

The chain employs TRBV19 and TRBJ2-1, with 7 positions matching TRBD1. Germline-derived CDR1 and CDR2 are LNHDA and SQIVND (reference sequence). The CDR3 extends over 15 amino acids. Trimming took 10 bases from V and 4 from J; bases not matched to a gene: 13. CDR3 bases: TGTGCCACCCGGAGCGTAGACAGGGATTACAATGAGCAGTTCTTC. It yields the protein CATRSVDRDYNEQFF.

The CDR3 reads CASRILGKNTEAFF. The CDR3 DNA sequence: TGTGCCAGCAGAATACTGGGGAAGAACACTGAAGCTTTCTTT. This rearrangement joins TRBV27 to TRBJ1-1; D remains ambiguous. Germline V CDR1 and CDR2: MNHEY, SMNVEV (reference sequence). The CDR3 is made up of 14 amino acids. V gave up 6 bases and J gave up 1 base, with 12 bases separating them.

This clone has just a few counts. The chain employs TRBV29-1 and TRBJ1-1; D is uncertain. Trimming took off 3 bases at V and 3 bases at J, with 14 bases between the two ends. Germline values: CDR1 SQVTM, CDR2 ANQGSEA. The CDR3 is 14 residues long. The CDR3 DNA sequence: TGCAGCGTTGAGAGTTTCATGCACCACACTGAAGCTTTCTTT. Amino acids: CSVESFMHHTEAFF.

The table lists this clone with a count of one. The CDR3 sequence: CASSPRGLGWSPLHF. CDR3 in DNA: TGTGCCAGCAGTCCCCGAGGTCTCGGATGGTCACCCCTCCACTTT. The V and J genes are TRBV28 and TRBJ1-6; no definite D call. The CDR3 has 15 residues. V was clipped by 5 bases and J by 10 bases, with 18 bases between them. Germline CDR1 is MDHEN and CDR2 is SYDVKM.

V gene TRBV6-1 combines with J gene TRBJ1-2; TRBD1 is a possible D gene (6 bases). Germline loops: CDR1 MNHNS, CDR2 SASEGT. The germline V and J ends were trimmed by 3 bases and 0 bases, with 11 bases remaining between them. The CDR3 is 15 residues long. For the CDR3, the DNA is TGTGCCAGCAGTGAGGGGGCTACAGCTAACTATGGCTACACCTTC. Protein product: CASSEGATANYGYTF.

V usage is TRBV28 and J usage is TRBJ1-6; TRBD1 is a possible D gene (5 bases). The CDR3 runs 15 residues. V lost 2 bases to trimming and J lost 7 bases, with 12 bases between them. Germline CDR1 MDHEN, CDR2 SYDVKM. Written as DNA, the CDR3 is TGTGCCAGCAGTTTACCGCAGGGCAGAAATTCACCCCTCCACTTT. As protein: CASSLPQGRNSPLHF. The full variable domain, rest sourced from reference TRBV28 and TRBJ1-6, is DVKVTQSSRYLVKRTGEKVFLECVQDMDHENMFWYRQDPGLGLRLIYFSYDVKMKEKGDIPEGYSVSREKKERFSLILESASTNQTSMYLCASSLPQGRNSPLHFGNGTRLTVT.

This clone was counted a single time. V usage is TRBV10-2 and J usage is TRBJ1-2; D not certain. Deletions cut 0 bases from V and 8 bases from J, with 4 bases between. The CDR3 length is 11 residues. Germline V gene data show CDR1 as WSHSY and CDR2 as SAAADI. The CDR3 sequence is CASSESKGYTF. The CDR3 region has the DNA TGCGCCAGCAGTGAGTCGAAGGGCTACACCTTC.

As DNA, the CDR3 is TGCGCCAGCAGCTTGGCCGGTGGCAGAGTGAACACTGAAGCTTTCTTT. Amino acids: CASSLAGGRVNTEAFF. J is TRBJ1-1 and V is TRBV5-1; no firm D call. Germline V gene lookup returns CDR1 SGHRS and CDR2 YFSETQ. V was pared by 0 bases and J by 0 bases, with 12 bases between. This CDR3 has 16 amino acids.

This rearrangement joins TRBV28 to TRBJ2-7, with D possibly TRBD2 on 6 matching bases. V shed 8 bases and J shed 7 bases, with 21 bases lying between them. Per the germline V gene, CDR1 is MDHEN and CDR2 is SYDVKM. This CDR3 comprises 14 residues. DNA of the CDR3: TGTGCCAGCCATACCCCGGGAGATTTCTATGAGCAGTACTTC. Translation: CASHTPGDFYEQYF.

This chain connects TRBV7-6 to TRBJ2-1; tentatively, D is TRBD1 (5 bases). From germline, CDR1 is SGHVS and CDR2 FNYEAQ. This CDR3 region has 15 residues. V lost 3 bases, J lost 5 bases, and 14 bases lay in between. CDR3 nucleotides: TGTGCCAGCAGCTTCGTCCCAGGGCCTGACAATGAGCAGTTCTTC. Translation: CASSFVPGPDNEQFF.

The V call is TRBV20-1, the J call TRBJ2-1; D possibly corresponds to TRBD1 (6 bases). Trimming left V 6 bases short and J 6 bases short, with 18 bases between. The germline V gene has CDR1 DFQATT and CDR2 SNEGSKA (reference sequence). The CDR3 contains 14 residues. The chain's CDR3 is CSASAQGPLNEQFF. The CDR3 DNA follows: TGCAGTGCAAGTGCACAGGGTCCGCTCAATGAGCAGTTCTTC.

The chain employs TRBV13 and TRBJ1-3, with D possibly matching TRBD1 (6 bases). The CDR3 has 15 residues. Germline values: CDR1 PRHDT, CDR2 FYEKMQ (reference sequence). Trimming pared 0 bases from V and 6 bases from J, leaving 12 bases between. CDR3 loop: CASSLGRQAQNTIYF. CDR3 nucleotides: TGTGCCAGCAGCTTAGGGCGACAGGCCCAAAACACCATATATTTT.

This sequence joins TRBV5-5 and TRBJ2-1, with D perhaps TRBD2 (6 bases). CDR3 size: 17 residues. Germline lookup yields CDR1 SGHKS and CDR2 YYEKEE (reference sequence). Trimming took 2 bases from V and 5 from J, leaving 20 bases between them. CDR3 sequence reads: CASSFRANTGGDNEQFF. In DNA, the CDR3 is TGTGCCAGCAGCTTCAGAGCAAACACAGGCGGGGACAATGAGCAGTTCTTC.

This chain links TRBV5-5 with TRBJ2-1; 8 positions agree with TRBD1. J lost 8 bases, V lost 0 bases, and 7 bases had no gene match. The germline CDR1 and CDR2 sequences are SGHKS and YYEKEE (reference sequence). The CDR3 is made up of 15 amino acids. The CDR3 reads CASSLADRVIDEQFF. CDR3 sequence (DNA): TGTGCCAGCAGCTTGGCGGACAGGGTAATCGATGAGCAGTTCTTC. The full variable domain, rest sourced from reference TRBV5-5 and TRBJ2-1, is DAGVTQSPTHLIKTRGQQVTLRCSPISGHKSVSWYQQVLGQGPQFIFQYYEKEERGRGNFPDRFSARQFPNYSSELNVNALLLGDSALYLCASSLADRVIDEQFFGPGTRLTVL.

The V gene is TRBV18, the J gene TRBJ2-1; 7 bases line up with TRBD2. Germline V gene lookup returns CDR1 KGHSH and CDR2 LQKENI. The J segment lost 1 base and the V segment lost 7 bases, leaving 10 bases of the junction unmatched. The CDR3 sequence is 16 residues long. The CDR3 reads CASFTPRTSSYNEQFF. CDR3 DNA sequence: TGTGCCAGCTTTACCCCGAGGACTAGTTCCTACAATGAGCAGTTCTTC. Full variable domain (outside the CDR3, taken from reference TRBV18 and TRBJ2-1): NAGVMQNPRHLVRRRGQEARLRCSPMKGHSHVYWYRQLPEEGLKFMVYLQKENIIDESGMPKERFSAEFPKEGPSILRIQQVVRGDSAAYFCASFTPRTSSYNEQFFGPGTRLTVL.

CDR3 sequence reads: CASSPPRGRQEKLFF. DNA of the CDR3: TGTGCCAGCTCACCACCAAGGGGGCGCCAGGAAAAACTGTTTTTT. The chain has TRBV18 and TRBJ1-4; TRBD1 matches 7 bases. The CDR3 spans 15 residues. Germline-derived CDR1 and CDR2 are KGHSH and LQKENI. The V segment lost 0 bases and the J segment 8 bases; nucleotides outside the gene matches: 6.

A single count supports this clone. The V and J genes are TRBV19 and TRBJ1-5, with 10 bases lining up with TRBD1. CDR1 is LNHDA and CDR2 is SQIVND in the germline V gene (reference sequence). Trimming took 6 bases from V and 7 from J; bases not matched to a gene: 6. There are 14 residues in the CDR3. The CDR3 here is CASSGDRGYQPQHF. CDR3 coding DNA: TGTGCCAGTAGCGGGGACAGGGGTTACCAGCCCCAGCATTTT.

CDR3 region: CASSPPLGTDNEQFF. The DNA for the CDR3 is TGTGCCAGCAGCCCACCTTTAGGGACCGACAATGAGCAGTTCTTC. The rearrangement links TRBV7-9 to TRBJ2-1; tentatively, D is TRBD1 or TRBD2 (5 bases each). CDR3 size: 15 residues. CDR1 is SEHNR and CDR2 is FQNEAQ in the germline V gene (reference sequence). Trimming stripped 5 bases from V and 5 bases from J, with 16 bases between.

The V gene is TRBV7-8, the J gene TRBJ1-1; D unclear. Germline V gives CDR1 SGHVS, CDR2 FQNEAQ. V gave up 5 bases and J gave up 0 bases, with 7 bases separating them. The CDR3 extends over 13 amino acids. In DNA, the CDR3 is TGTGCCAGCAGCCCCCCCATGAACACTGAAGCTTTCTTT. Its protein product is CASSPPMNTEAFF.

V usage is TRBV7-9 and J usage is TRBJ2-1, with TRBD1 matching over 7 bases. This CDR3 is built from 11 residues. With V trimmed by 7 bases and J by 10 bases, 4 bases remained unmatched. CDR1 SEHNR and CDR2 FQNEAQ come from the germline V gene (reference sequence). The CDR3 DNA is TGTGCCAGCATTCAAGGGGGCGAGCAGTTCTTC. It specifies CASIQGGEQFF.

The chain uses TRBV27 and TRBJ2-1; 9 positions match TRBD1. This CDR3 region has 14 residues. Germline V gene data show CDR1 as MNHEY and CDR2 as SMNVEV (reference sequence). V dropped 4 bases and J dropped 9; count of bases not matched to a gene: 7. CDR3 DNA: TGTGCCAGCAGTTCACTGGGACAGGGTATTGAGCAGTTCTTC. Protein sequence: CASSSLGQGIEQFF.

The chain links TRBV5-1 to TRBJ2-3; 12 bases are a match to TRBD2. This CDR3 comprises 18 residues. Germline CDR1 and CDR2: SGHRS and YFSETQ. V trimming: 0 bases; J trimming: 5 bases; junction bases outside the gene matches: 10. The CDR3 sequence: CASSLGRASGRDLDTQYF. The CDR3 nucleotides read TGCGCCAGCAGCTTGGGCCGGGCTAGCGGGAGGGACCTAGATACGCAGTATTTT.

CDR3 sequence: CASSLTGDYYEQYF. The CDR3 nucleotides are TGTGCCAGCAGTTTAACAGGGGACTACTACGAGCAGTACTTC. The chain uses TRBV28 and TRBJ2-7; D possibly matches TRBD1 or TRBD2 (7 bases each). The V end lost 2 bases, the J end lost 3 bases, and 11 bases lay between the germline ends. The CDR3 has 14 residues. Per the germline V gene, CDR1 is MDHEN and CDR2 is SYDVKM.

This clone was detected only once. The chain employs TRBV5-1 and TRBJ2-3, with 12 bases lining up with TRBD2. CDR1 is SGHRS and CDR2 is YFSETQ in the germline V gene. CDR3 length: 16 amino acids. J lost 5 bases, V lost 4 bases, and 8 bases had no gene match. The CDR3 is CASSITLAGGGDTQYF. The CDR3 nucleotides read TGCGCCAGCAGCATAACACTAGCGGGAGGTGGAGATACGCAGTATTTT.